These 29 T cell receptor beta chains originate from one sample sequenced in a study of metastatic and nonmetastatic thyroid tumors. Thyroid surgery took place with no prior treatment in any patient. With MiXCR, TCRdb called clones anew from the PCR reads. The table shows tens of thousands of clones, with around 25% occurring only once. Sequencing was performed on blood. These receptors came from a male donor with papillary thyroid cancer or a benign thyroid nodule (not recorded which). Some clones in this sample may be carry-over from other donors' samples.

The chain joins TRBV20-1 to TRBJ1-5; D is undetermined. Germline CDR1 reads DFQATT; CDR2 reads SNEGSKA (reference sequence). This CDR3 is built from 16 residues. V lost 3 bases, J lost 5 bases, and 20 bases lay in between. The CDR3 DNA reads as TGCAGTGCTAGTAATTTGGCCTCGGGATACTATCAGCCCCAGCATTTT. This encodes CSASNLASGYYQPQHF.

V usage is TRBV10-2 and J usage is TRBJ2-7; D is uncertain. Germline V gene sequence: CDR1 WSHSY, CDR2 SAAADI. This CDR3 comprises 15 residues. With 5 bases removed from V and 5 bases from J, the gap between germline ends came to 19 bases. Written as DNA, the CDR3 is TGCGCCAGCAGTTTTCCCCCAACCCTGAACCACGAGCAGTACTTC. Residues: CASSFPPTLNHEQYF.

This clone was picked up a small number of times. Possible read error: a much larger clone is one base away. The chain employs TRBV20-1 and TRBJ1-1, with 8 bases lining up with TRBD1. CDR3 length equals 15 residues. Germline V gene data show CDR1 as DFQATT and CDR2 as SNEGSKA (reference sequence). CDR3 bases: TGCAGTGATAGAGACCTCGGCAGGGGGCACACTGAAGCTTTCTTT. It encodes CSDRDLGRGHTEAFF.

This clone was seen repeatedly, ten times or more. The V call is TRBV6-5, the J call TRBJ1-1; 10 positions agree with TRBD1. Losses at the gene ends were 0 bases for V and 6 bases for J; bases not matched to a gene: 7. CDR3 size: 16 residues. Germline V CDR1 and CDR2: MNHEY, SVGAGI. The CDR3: CASSYSGGTGDAEAFF. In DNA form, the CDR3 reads TGTGCCAGCAGTTACTCAGGCGGGACAGGGGACGCTGAAGCTTTCTTT.

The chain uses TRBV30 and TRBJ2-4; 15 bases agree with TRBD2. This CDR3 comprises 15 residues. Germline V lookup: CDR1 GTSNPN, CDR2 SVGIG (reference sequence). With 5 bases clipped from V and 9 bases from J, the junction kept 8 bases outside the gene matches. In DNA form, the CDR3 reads TGTGCCTGGGATCGGACTAGCGGGAGGGGCGGCATTCAGTACTTC. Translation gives CAWDRTSGRGGIQYF. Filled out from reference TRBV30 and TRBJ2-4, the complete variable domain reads SQTIHQWPATLVQPVGSPLSLECTVEGTSNPNLYWYRQAAGRGLQLLFYSVGIGQISSEVPQNLSASRPQDRQFILSSKKLLLSDSGFYLCAWDRTSGRGGIQYFGAGTRLSVL.

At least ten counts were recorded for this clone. CDR3 DNA sequence: TGTGCCAGCAGTGAAGGAGCCGGGACCTTAATTTACGAGCAGTACTTC. It specifies CASSEGAGTLIYEQYF. The V call is TRBV6-1, the J call TRBJ2-7; D may be TRBD1 or TRBD2 (5 bases each). Trimming cost V 1 base and J 4 bases, with 17 bases left between them. The length of the CDR3 is 16 residues. CDR1 MNHNS and CDR2 SASEGT come from the germline V gene.

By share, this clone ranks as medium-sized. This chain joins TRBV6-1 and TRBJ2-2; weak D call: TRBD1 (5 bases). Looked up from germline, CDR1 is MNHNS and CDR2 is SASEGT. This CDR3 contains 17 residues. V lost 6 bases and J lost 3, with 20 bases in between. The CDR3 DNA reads TGTGCCAGCAGCCCATCCGGGCTATGGGGCTACACCGGGGAGCTGTTTTTT. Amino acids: CASSPSGLWGYTGELFF.

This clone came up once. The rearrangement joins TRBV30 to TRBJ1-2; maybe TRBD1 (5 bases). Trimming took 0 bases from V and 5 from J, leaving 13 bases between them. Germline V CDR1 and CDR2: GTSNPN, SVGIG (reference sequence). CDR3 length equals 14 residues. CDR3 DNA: TGTGCCTGGAGTGTACGAAGGGGCGCTTATGGCTACACCTTC. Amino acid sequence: CAWSVRRGAYGYTF.

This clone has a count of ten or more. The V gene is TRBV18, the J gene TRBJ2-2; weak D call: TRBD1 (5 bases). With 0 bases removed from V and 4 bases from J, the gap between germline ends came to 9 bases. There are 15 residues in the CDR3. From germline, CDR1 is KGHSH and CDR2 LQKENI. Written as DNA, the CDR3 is TGTGCCAGCTCACCACCCACAGGTAGCACCGGGGAGCTGTTTTTT. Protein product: CASSPPTGSTGELFF.

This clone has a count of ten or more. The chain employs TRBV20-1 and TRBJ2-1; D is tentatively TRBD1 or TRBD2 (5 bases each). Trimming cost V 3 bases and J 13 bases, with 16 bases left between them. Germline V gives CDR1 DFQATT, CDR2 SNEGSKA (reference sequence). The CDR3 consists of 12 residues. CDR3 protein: CSASAPGTPQFF. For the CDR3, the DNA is TGCAGTGCTAGTGCCCCCGGGACCCCTCAGTTCTTC.

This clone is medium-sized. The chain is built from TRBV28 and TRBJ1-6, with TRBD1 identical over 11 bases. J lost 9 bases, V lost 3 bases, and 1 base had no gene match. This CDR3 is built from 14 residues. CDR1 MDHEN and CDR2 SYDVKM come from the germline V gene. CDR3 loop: CASSLGQGGSPLHF. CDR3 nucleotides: TGTGCCAGCAGTTTGGGACAGGGGGGTTCACCCCTCCACTTT.

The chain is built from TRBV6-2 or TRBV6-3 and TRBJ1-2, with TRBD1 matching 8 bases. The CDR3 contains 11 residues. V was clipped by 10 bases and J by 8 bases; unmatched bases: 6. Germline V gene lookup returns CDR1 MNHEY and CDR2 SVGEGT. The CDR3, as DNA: TGTGCCATCCAGGGGGCGCGGGGCTACACCTTC. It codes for CAIQGARGYTF.

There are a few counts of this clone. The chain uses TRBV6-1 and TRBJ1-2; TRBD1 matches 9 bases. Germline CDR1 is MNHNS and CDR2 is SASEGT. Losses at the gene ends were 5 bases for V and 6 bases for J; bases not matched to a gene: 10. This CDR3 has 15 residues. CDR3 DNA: TGTGCCAGCAGTACAAACCCCGGGACAGGGAATGGCTACACCTTC. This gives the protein CASSTNPGTGNGYTF.

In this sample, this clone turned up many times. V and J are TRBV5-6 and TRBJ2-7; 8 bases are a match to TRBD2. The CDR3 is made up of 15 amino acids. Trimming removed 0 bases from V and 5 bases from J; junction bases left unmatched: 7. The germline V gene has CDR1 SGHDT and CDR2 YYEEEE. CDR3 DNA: TGTGCCAGCAGCTTGGAGCTAGCGGGTTTCCACGAGCAGTACTTC. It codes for CASSLELAGFHEQYF.

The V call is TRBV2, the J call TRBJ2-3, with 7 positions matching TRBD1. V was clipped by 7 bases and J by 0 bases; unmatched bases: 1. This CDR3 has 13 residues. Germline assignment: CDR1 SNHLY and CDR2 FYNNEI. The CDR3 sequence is CASTRGSTDTQYF. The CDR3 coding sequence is TGTGCCAGCACCAGGGGGAGCACAGATACGCAGTATTTT.

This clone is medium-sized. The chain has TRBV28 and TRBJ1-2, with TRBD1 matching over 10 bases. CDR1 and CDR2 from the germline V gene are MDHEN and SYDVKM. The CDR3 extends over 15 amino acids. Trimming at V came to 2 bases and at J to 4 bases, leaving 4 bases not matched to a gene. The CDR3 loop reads CASSLDGTGAYGYTF. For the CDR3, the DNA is TGTGCCAGCAGTTTAGACGGGACAGGGGCCTATGGCTACACCTTC.

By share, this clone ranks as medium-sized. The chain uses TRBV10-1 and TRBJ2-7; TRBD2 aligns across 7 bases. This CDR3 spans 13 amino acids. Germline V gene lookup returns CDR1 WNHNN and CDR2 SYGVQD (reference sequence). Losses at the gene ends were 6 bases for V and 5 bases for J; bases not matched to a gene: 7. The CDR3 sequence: CASSGGSGDEQYF. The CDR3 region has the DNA TGCGCCAGCAGCGGCGGGAGTGGCGACGAGCAGTACTTC.

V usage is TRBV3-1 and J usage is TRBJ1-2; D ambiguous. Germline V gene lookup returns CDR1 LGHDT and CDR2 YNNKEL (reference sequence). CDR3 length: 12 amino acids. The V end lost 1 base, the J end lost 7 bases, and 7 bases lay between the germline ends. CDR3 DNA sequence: TGTGCCAGCAGCCAAGGTCAGGTTGGCTACACCTTC. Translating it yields CASSQGQVGYTF.

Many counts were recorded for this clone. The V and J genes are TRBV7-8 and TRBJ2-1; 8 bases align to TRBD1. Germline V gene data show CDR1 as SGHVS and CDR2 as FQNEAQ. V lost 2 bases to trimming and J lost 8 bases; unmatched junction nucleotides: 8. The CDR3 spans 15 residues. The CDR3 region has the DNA TGTGCCAGCAGCTTAAGTGGTTCAGGGGGCCATGAGCAGTTCTTC. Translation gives CASSLSGSGGHEQFF.

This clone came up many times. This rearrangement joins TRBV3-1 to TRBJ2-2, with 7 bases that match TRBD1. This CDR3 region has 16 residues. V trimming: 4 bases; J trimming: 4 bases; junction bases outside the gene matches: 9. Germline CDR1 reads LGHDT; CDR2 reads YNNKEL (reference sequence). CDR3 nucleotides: TGTGCCAGCAGCCTTGGAAGGGGGCTAATCACCGGGGAGCTGTTTTTT. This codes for CASSLGRGLITGELFF.

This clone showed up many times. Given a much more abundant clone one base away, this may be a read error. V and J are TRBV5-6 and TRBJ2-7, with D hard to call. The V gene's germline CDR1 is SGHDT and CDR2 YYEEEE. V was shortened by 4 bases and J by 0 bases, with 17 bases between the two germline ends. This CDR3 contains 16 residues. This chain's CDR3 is CASSVYLESPSYEQYF. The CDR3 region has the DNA TGTGCCAGCAGCGTCTATCTCGAATCCCCCTCCTACGAGCAGTACTTC. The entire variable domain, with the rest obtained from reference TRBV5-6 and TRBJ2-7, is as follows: DAGVTQSPTHLIKTRGQQVTLRCSPKSGHDTVSWYQQALGQGPQFIFQYYEEEERQRGNFPDRFSGHQFPNYSSELNVNALLLGDSALYLCASSVYLESPSYEQYFGPGTRLTVT.

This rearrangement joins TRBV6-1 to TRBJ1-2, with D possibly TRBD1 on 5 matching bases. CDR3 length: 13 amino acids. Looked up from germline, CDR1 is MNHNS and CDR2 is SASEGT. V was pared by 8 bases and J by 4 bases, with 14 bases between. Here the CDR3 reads CASRDGHLYGYTF. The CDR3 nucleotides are TGTGCCAGCCGGGATGGACACCTCTATGGCTACACCTTC.

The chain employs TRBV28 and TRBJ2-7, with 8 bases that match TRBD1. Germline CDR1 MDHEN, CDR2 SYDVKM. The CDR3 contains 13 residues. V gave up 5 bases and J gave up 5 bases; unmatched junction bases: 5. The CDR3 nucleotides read TGTGCCAGCAGTGCAGGGGGCAGCGACGAGCAGTACTTC. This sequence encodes CASSAGGSDEQYF.

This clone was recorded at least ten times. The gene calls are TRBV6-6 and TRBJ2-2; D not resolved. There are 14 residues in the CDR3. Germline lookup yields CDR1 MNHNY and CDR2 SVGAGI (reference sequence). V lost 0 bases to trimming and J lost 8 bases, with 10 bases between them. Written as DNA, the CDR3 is TGTGCCAGCAGTTACTCAAGGGCCGGGGGGGAGCTGTTTTTT. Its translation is CASSYSRAGGELFF.

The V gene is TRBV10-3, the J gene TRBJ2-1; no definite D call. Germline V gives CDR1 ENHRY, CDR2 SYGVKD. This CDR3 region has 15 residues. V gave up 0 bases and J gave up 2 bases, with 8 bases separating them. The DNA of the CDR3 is TGTGCCATCAGTGAGTCCGAGCGTCCCTACAATGAGCAGTTCTTC. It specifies CAISESERPYNEQFF.

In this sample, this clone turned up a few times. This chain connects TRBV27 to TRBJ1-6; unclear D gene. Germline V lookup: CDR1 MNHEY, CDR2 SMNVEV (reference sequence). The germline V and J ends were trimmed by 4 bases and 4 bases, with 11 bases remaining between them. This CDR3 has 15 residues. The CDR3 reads CASSSRTGYNSPLHF. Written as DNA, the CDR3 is TGTGCCAGCAGTTCACGGACCGGGTATAATTCACCCCTCCACTTT.

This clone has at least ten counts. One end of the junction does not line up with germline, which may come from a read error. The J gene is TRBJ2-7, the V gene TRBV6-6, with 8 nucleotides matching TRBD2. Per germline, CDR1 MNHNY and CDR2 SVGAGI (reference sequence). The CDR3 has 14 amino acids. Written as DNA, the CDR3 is TGTGCCAGCAGTTACAACGGAGCGGGAGCAGACCCCGTCTTC. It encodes CASSYNGAGADPVF.

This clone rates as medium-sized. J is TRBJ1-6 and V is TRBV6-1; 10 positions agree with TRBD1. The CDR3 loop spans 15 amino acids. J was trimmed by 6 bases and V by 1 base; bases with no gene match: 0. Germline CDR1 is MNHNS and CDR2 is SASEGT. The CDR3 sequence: CASSEGTGGNSPLHF. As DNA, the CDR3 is TGTGCCAGCAGTGAAGGGACAGGGGGTAATTCACCCCTCCACTTT.

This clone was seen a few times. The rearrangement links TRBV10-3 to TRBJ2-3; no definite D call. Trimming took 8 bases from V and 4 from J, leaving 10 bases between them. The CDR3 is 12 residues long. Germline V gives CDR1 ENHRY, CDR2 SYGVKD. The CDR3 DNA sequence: TGTGCCATCGGTCGCGGTTCAGATACGCAGTATTTT. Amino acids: CAIGRGSDTQYF.